These 23 T cell receptor beta chains originate from one sample sequenced in a study of T cell responses to AZD1222 COVID-19 vaccine. Repertoires were generated with immunoSEQ multiplex PCR, while TCRdb's copy carries only in-frame clones and drops some. Of 150,000 or so clones listed, 90% were seen once; the top ten hold approximately 1.4%. The sequencing used peripheral blood, collected on day 0 of AZD1222 vaccination. These receptors came from an adult in good health.

The V gene is TRBV4-3, the J gene TRBJ1-2, with D hard to call. Trimming left V 0 bases short and J 3 bases short, with 8 bases between. The CDR3 has 14 amino acids. Germline assignment: CDR1 LGHNA and CDR2 YSLEER. In DNA, the CDR3 is TGCGCCAGCAGCCAAGATCGGACCGACTATGGCTACACCTTC. Its protein product is CASSQDRTDYGYTF.

The chain carries TRBV9 and TRBJ2-7; no reliable D call. Germline CDR1 reads SGDLS; CDR2 reads YYNGEE. The CDR3 extends over 14 amino acids. V lost 0 bases to trimming and J lost 4 bases, with 11 bases between them. This chain's CDR3 is CASSVDQYTYEQYF. The DNA for the CDR3 is TGTGCCAGCAGCGTAGATCAATATACATACGAGCAGTACTTC.

This sequence joins TRBV6-2 or TRBV6-3 and TRBJ2-5; perhaps TRBD2 as D (6 bases). Germline V CDR1 and CDR2: MNHEY, SVGEGT. V was pared by 0 bases and J by 6 bases, with 11 bases between. This CDR3 has 14 residues. Here the CDR3 DNA reads TGTGCCAGCAGTTACTCTGCAGGGAGGAAGACCCAGTACTTC. Encoded protein: CASSYSAGRKTQYF.

The rearrangement uses TRBV3-1 (or the pseudogene TRBV3-2) and TRBJ1-4; 7 positions agree with TRBD1. Germline CDR1 is LGHDT and CDR2 is YNNKEL (reference sequence). This CDR3 region has 15 residues. Trimming cost V 9 bases and J 0 bases; bases outside gene matches: 7. The DNA of the CDR3 is TGTGCCAGAGGCGGGACAGATGCAACTAATGAAAAACTGTTTTTT. Residues: CARGGTDATNEKLFF.

V gene TRBV11-2 combines with J gene TRBJ2-5; the D is unclear. The CDR3 runs 16 residues. Trimming pared 5 bases from V and 1 base from J, leaving 17 bases between. Germline V gene lookup returns CDR1 SGHAT and CDR2 FQNNGV. This chain's CDR3 is CASSPRRSRSQETQYF. The CDR3 region has the DNA TGTGCCAGCAGCCCGCGACGGTCTAGAAGCCAAGAGACCCAGTACTTC.

The chain joins TRBV28 to TRBJ1-1; D is ambiguous. The germline V gene encodes CDR1 MDHEN and CDR2 SYDVKM. Trimming removed 5 bases from V and 10 bases from J, with 11 bases in between. This CDR3 is built from 11 residues. The DNA for the CDR3 is TGTGCCAGCAGTGCGAACGGGTTAGCTTTCTTT. Translating gives CASSANGLAFF.

The rearrangement links TRBV11-3 to TRBJ1-2, with TRBD1 matching 7 bases. V trimming: 4 bases; J trimming: 4 bases; junction bases outside the gene matches: 15. This CDR3 has 17 residues. Per germline, CDR1 SGHNT and CDR2 YENEEA. The CDR3 sequence: CASSSHPGQSPSYGYTF. CDR3 coding DNA: TGTGCCAGCAGCTCCCATCCGGGACAGAGTCCCTCCTATGGCTACACCTTC.

J is TRBJ2-5 and V is TRBV4-1, with D perhaps matching TRBD2 (6 bases). Germline-derived CDR1 and CDR2 are MGHRA and YSYEKL. The CDR3 is 17 amino acids. The germline V and J ends were trimmed by 3 bases and 2 bases, with 19 bases remaining between them. CDR3 in DNA: TGCGCCAGCAGCCACGGGGGAGAGGGGCGGGGACAAGAGACCCAGTACTTC. This sequence encodes CASSHGGEGRGQETQYF.

The chain carries TRBV19 and TRBJ1-2, with a weak D call TRBD1 (5 bases). The germline V gene encodes CDR1 LNHDA and CDR2 SQIVND (reference sequence). Trimming left V 10 bases short and J 3 bases short, with 21 bases between. This CDR3 has 15 amino acids. CDR3 DNA: TGTGCCATCAAATCACGGGGGGATGTGGACTATGGCTACACCTTC. This translates into CAIKSRGDVDYGYTF.

The chain combines TRBV3-1 (or the pseudogene TRBV3-2) with TRBJ1-5; TRBD1 is a possible D gene (6 bases). Germline V lookup: CDR1 LGHDT, CDR2 YNNKEL (reference sequence). V was shortened by 2 bases and J by 2 bases, with 13 bases between the two germline ends. The CDR3 loop spans 16 amino acids. CDR3 loop: CASSQSGRGGNQPQHF. The CDR3 bases are TGTGCCAGCAGCCAATCGGGCAGGGGCGGCAATCAGCCCCAGCATTTT.

J is TRBJ1-3 and V is TRBV6-6; D is perhaps TRBD1 (5 bases). From germline, CDR1 is MNHNY and CDR2 SVGAGI (reference sequence). V dropped 6 bases and J dropped 0 bases, with 9 bases sitting between them. The length of the CDR3 is 14 residues. CDR3 in amino acids: CASRLQVSGNTIYF. As DNA, the CDR3 is TGTGCCAGCAGGCTACAGGTCTCTGGAAACACCATATATTTT.

The rearrangement joins TRBV9 to TRBJ1-2, with D possibly being TRBD1 (5 bases). V lost 0 bases and J 5 bases, leaving 11 bases between the germline ends. CDR3 length: 14 amino acids. Germline CDR1 SGDLS, CDR2 YYNGEE. The CDR3 nucleotides read TGTGCCAGCAGCGTAGAGGGACCAGAGTATGGCTACACCTTC. Translation: CASSVEGPEYGYTF. The entire variable domain, with the rest obtained from reference TRBV9 and TRBJ1-2, is as follows: DSGVTQTPKHLITATGQRVTLRCSPRSGDLSVYWYQQSLDQGLQFLIQYYNGEERAKGNILERFSAQQFPDLHSELNLSSLELGDSALYFCASSVEGPEYGYTFGSGTRLTVV.

This chain connects TRBV7-6 to TRBJ2-6; tentatively, D is TRBD2 (6 bases). Germline values: CDR1 SGHVS, CDR2 FNYEAQ. Trimming took off 10 bases at V and 4 bases at J, with 14 bases between the two ends. There are 14 residues in the CDR3. The CDR3 bases are TGTGCCACCCGGGGGTTTACGGGGGCCAACGTCCTGACTTTC. It specifies CATRGFTGANVLTF. Based on the CDR3 plus reference TRBV7-6 and TRBJ2-6, the full variable domain is GAGVSQSPRYKVTKRGQDVALRCDPISGHVSLYWYRQALGQGPEFLTYFNYEAQQDKSGLPNDRFSAERPEGSISTLTIQRTEQRDSAMYRCATRGFTGANVLTFGAGSRLTVL.

The rearrangement uses TRBV28 and TRBJ1-5; D might be TRBD1 (5 bases). V was clipped by 6 bases and J by 5 bases, with 11 bases between them. The germline CDR1 and CDR2 sequences are MDHEN and SYDVKM. This CDR3 is 13 amino acids long. CDR3 nucleotide sequence: TGTGCCAGCAGAACTCAGGGTTATCAGCCCCAGCATTTT. It codes for CASRTQGYQPQHF.

The rearrangement joins TRBV28 to TRBJ1-6, with D hard to call. There are 14 residues in the CDR3. Per germline, CDR1 MDHEN and CDR2 SYDVKM. Trimming took off 2 bases at V and 6 bases at J, with 8 bases between the two ends. CDR3 DNA sequence: TGTGCCAGCAGTTTAGTTACCACTAATTCACCCCTCCACTTT. Its protein is CASSLVTTNSPLHF.

V is TRBV15 and J is TRBJ2-5; no firm D call. The CDR3 has 13 residues. Germline V gene lookup returns CDR1 LNHNV and CDR2 YYDKDF (reference sequence). Trimming removed 0 bases at V and 5 bases at J, with 7 bases between. As DNA, the CDR3 is TGTGCCACCAGCAGAGATTTTGGGGAGACCCAGTACTTC. Translating gives CATSRDFGETQYF.

The chain links TRBV7-2 to TRBJ1-3; TRBD1 is a possible D gene (5 bases). V was cut by 5 bases and J by 0 bases, with 14 bases left in between. The CDR3 sequence is 16 residues long. Looked up from germline, CDR1 is SGHTA and CDR2 is FQGNSA. The CDR3 region has the DNA TGTGCCAGCAGCCACAGACAGTCTTACTCTGGAAACACCATATATTTT. This sequence encodes CASSHRQSYSGNTIYF.

This clone has just a few counts. This rearrangement joins TRBV9 to TRBJ2-6; the D is unclear. Germline V lookup: CDR1 SGDLS, CDR2 YYNGEE. CDR3 length equals 14 residues. Trimming pared 0 bases from V and 0 bases from J, leaving 1 base between. In nucleotides, the CDR3 is TGTGCCAGCAGCGTAGGCTCTGGGGCCAACGTCCTGACTTTC. Protein: CASSVGSGANVLTF.

As concerns this clone: Other DNA sequences in the same sample also yield this CDR3. V is TRBV7-2 and J is TRBJ1-2; possible D gene TRBD1, 6 bases. The V end was cut by 0 bases, the J end by 8 bases, with 10 bases between. The CDR3 has 13 amino acids. From germline, CDR1 is SGHTA and CDR2 FQGNSA. This CDR3 is CASSLAGGGGYTF. Here the CDR3 DNA reads TGTGCCAGCAGCTTAGCGGGAGGGGGAGGCTACACCTTC.

This chain connects TRBV28 to TRBJ1-5, with D uncertain. The germline V gene has CDR1 MDHEN and CDR2 SYDVKM. Trimming took 3 bases from V and 1 from J, leaving 13 bases between them. The CDR3 consists of 16 residues. CDR3 sequence reads: CASSFLARLSNQPQHF. The CDR3 DNA reads TGTGCCAGCAGTTTCCTGGCCCGGTTAAGCAATCAGCCCCAGCATTTT.

CDR3: CASSRQYNQPQHF. The CDR3 region has the DNA TGTGCCAGCAGCCGACAGTACAATCAGCCCCAGCATTTT. This chain links TRBV6-6 with TRBJ1-5; D perhaps matches TRBD1 (5 bases). The germline V gene encodes CDR1 MNHNY and CDR2 SVGAGI (reference sequence). V lost 6 bases, J lost 3 bases, and 9 bases lay in between. This CDR3 spans 13 amino acids.

V gene TRBV28 combines with J gene TRBJ1-1; 9 bases map to TRBD1. The CDR3 consists of 14 residues. V trimming: 4 bases; J trimming: 8 bases; junction bases outside the gene matches: 8. Germline V gene lookup returns CDR1 MDHEN and CDR2 SYDVKM. CDR3 residues: CASSSHDRGAEAFF. For the CDR3, the DNA is TGTGCCAGCAGTTCCCACGACAGGGGGGCCGAAGCTTTCTTT.

This clone showed up just once. V gene TRBV6-2 or TRBV6-3 combines with J gene TRBJ2-7, with D possibly matching TRBD1 (7 bases). CDR3 length: 16 amino acids. Germline V gene lookup returns CDR1 MNHEY and CDR2 SVGEGT. Trimming removed 2 bases at V and 6 bases at J, with 20 bases between. CDR3 bases: TGTGCCAGCAGTTACGGCGGGACAGTCCCATATGGCGAGCAGTACTTC. Translation: CASSYGGTVPYGEQYF.